The entry that follows covers one T cell receptor (beta chain) sequence. The CDR3 has 14 amino acids. Between the trimmed V and J ends, which lost 4 bases and 0 bases, there was a span of 9 bases. The data originate from a study of CD8 T cells in Susac syndrome. Roughly 0.45 to 1 ug RNA was reverse transcribed with random hexamers. The CDR3 of TCR beta was amplified by immunoSEQ multiplex PCR across 54 Vbeta and 13 Jbeta. MiXCR, run by TCRdb on the immunoSEQ multiplex PCR reads, gives a single entry per CDR3 protein. The table records around 71,000 distinct CDR3 sequences, 93% of them present only once.

The receptor's source is a human donor with Susac syndrome. The specimen sequenced was CD4+ T cells from PBMCs. This chain connects TRBV12-3 or TRBV12-4 to TRBJ1-2; D uncertain. The CDR3, as DNA: TGTGCCAGCAGTTACTTACAATCTAACTATGGCTACACCTTC. This gives the protein CASSYLQSNYGYTF.